Listed below are T cell receptor beta chains from one sample, sequenced in a study of blood T cell repertoires in COVID-19. The assay was immunoSEQ multiplex PCR, and TCRdb's table has in-frame clones only and misses some. Of hundreds of thousands of clones in the sample, roughly 85% were seen once. Material for sequencing was peripheral blood. These receptor sequences come from a human donor in a cohort sampled during active COVID-19. Each CDR3 is given with its conserved first and last residue. D genes are given only for firm matches. For some rows the clone size is stated as once, few or many, or as a class when expanded; others skip it.

>TRBD1|TRBJ1-1|NA|TRBV6-5
CASSPGQLNTEAFF
TGTGCCAGCAGTCCGGGACAGTTGAACACTGAAGCTTTCTTT
>NA|TRBJ2-3|NA|TRBV24-1
CATRGQLDTQYF
TGTGCCACCAGGGGGCAGTTAGATACGCAGTATTTT
>NA|TRBJ1-5|few|TRBV13
CASSLRGQPQHF
TGTGCCAGCAGCTTAAGGGGTCAGCCCCAGCATTTT
>TRBD1|TRBJ2-3|NA|TRBV30
CAWSKTLTGGFTDTQYF
TGTGCCTGGAGCAAGACTCTGACAGGGGGCTTCACAGATACGCAGTATTTT
>TRBD2|TRBJ2-3|NA|TRBV19
CASKGLAGPDTQYF
TGTGCCAGTAAAGGACTAGCGGGGCCAGATACGCAGTATTTT
>TRBD2|TRBJ2-1|NA|TRBV6-5
CATHPSGGNEQFF
TGTGCCACCCATCCTAGCGGGGGGAATGAGCAGTTCTTC
>NA|TRBJ1-1|NA|TRBV5-4
CASSLSGGDTEAFF
TGTGCCAGCAGCTTGTCGGGGGGAGACACTGAAGCTTTCTTT
>NA|TRBJ1-1|NA|TRBV3-1/TRBV3-2
CASSQGNGGDTEAFF
TGTGCCAGCAGCCAAGGGAACGGAGGGGACACTGAAGCTTTCTTT
>TRBD1|TRBJ1-4|NA|TRBV6-5
CASSLGTGLNEKLFF
TGTGCCAGCAGTTTGGGGACAGGGCTGAACGAAAAACTGTTTTTT
>TRBD1|TRBJ2-1|NA|TRBV4-1
CASSQASGQGIWEQFF
TGCGCCAGCAGCCAAGCTTCAGGACAGGGGATTTGGGAGCAGTTCTTC
>NA|TRBJ1-1|few|TRBV19
CASSITGIWTEAFF
TGTGCCAGTAGTATCACAGGGATATGGACTGAAGCTTTCTTT
>NA|TRBJ2-6|few|TRBV5-6
CASSLFREDVSGANVLTF
TGTGCCAGCAGCTTGTTCCGAGAGGATGTCTCTGGGGCCAACGTCCTGACTTTC
>NA|TRBJ1-4|NA|TRBV2
CASREREKLFF
TGTGCCAGCAGGGAGAGGGAAAAACTGTTTTTT
>NA|TRBJ2-7|NA|TRBV3-1/TRBV3-2
CASSPWTEDYEQYF
TGTGCCAGCAGCCCCTGGACGGAGGACTACGAGCAGTACTTC
>TRBD2|TRBJ2-5|NA|TRBV7-6
CASSPPGGASGTQYF
TGTGCCAGCAGCCCCCCGGGGGGGGCATCCGGCACCCAGTACTTC
>NA|TRBJ2-7|once|TRBV20-1
CSASEDSLAYEQYF
TGCAGTGCTAGTGAGGACAGTCTAGCCTACGAGCAGTACTTC
>TRBD1|TRBJ1-5|NA|TRBV19
CASSGTGNQPQHF
TGTGCCAGTAGTGGGACAGGCAATCAGCCCCAGCATTTT
>NA|TRBJ1-1|NA|TRBV10-2
CASSGNLNTEAFF
TGCGCCAGCAGTGGTAATTTGAACACTGAAGCTTTCTTT
>NA|TRBJ1-2|few|TRBV29-1
CSVDPEGGPVYTF
TGCAGCGTTGATCCCGAGGGCGGGCCGGTCTACACCTTC
>TRBD1|TRBJ2-7|few|TRBV5-4
CASSLVGQKQYF
TGTGCCAGCAGCTTGGTGGGACAGAAGCAGTACTTC
>NA|TRBJ1-1|NA|TRBV5-8
CASSPRPQWDTEAFF
TGTGCCAGCAGCCCTAGGCCCCAGTGGGACACTGAAGCTTTCTTT
>NA|TRBJ1-1|NA|TRBV3-1/TRBV3-2
CASSQDRSRNEAFF
TGTGCCAGCAGCCAAGATAGGAGTCGCAATGAAGCTTTCTTT
>NA|TRBJ1-1|NA|TRBV18
CASSPPGPGLNTEAFF
TGTGCCAGCTCACCACCGGGCCCCGGCCTTAACACTGAAGCTTTCTTT
>NA|TRBJ1-4|NA|TRBV6-5
CASRRQVPSNEKLFF
TGTGCCAGCAGACGACAGGTGCCCTCTAATGAAAAACTGTTTTTT
>NA|TRBJ1-6|NA|TRBV5-1
CASRSLENSPLHF
TGCGCCAGCAGGTCCTTAGAAAATTCACCCCTCCACTTT
>NA|TRBJ2-6|NA|TRBV6-5
CASSPVSGANVLTF
TGTGCCAGCAGTCCAGTGTCTGGGGCCAACGTCCTGACTTTC
>NA|TRBJ2-1|NA|TRBV6-5
CASSYTGLTNEQFF
TGTGCCAGCAGTTACACGGGACTCACAAATGAGCAGTTCTTC
>TRBD1|TRBJ1-1|once|TRBV3-1/TRBV3-2
CASSQPGTGGTEAFF
TGTGCCAGCAGCCAACCAGGGACAGGGGGCACTGAAGCTTTCTTT